The present entry profiles one TCR beta chain with its context. This clonotype was counted many times. The specificity of this receptor is unknown. The input lacks base qualities; no much larger clone sits a single base away. In light of the paper, this sample's time point label describes: blood at routine non-recurrence follow-up after resection. TCR sequencing used whole RNA extracted from tumor and nontumor lung tissue, or from cryopreserved PBMC samples, without cell sorting. Patients were selected for TCR sequencing only if sufficient RNA was available from at least two tumor regions. Taken from cysteine to phenylalanine, the CDR3 has 16 residues. The entry retains the CDR3 DNA only, 48 bases that are in frame from base 1. From a lookup of the germline V gene, CDR1 and CDR2 are SGHTA and FQGNSA. Trimming leaves V shorter by 1 base and J shorter by 2 bases, with the junction holding 5 bases beyond the gene matches.

The sample belongs to a study of spatial heterogeneity in lung cancer (dated by TCRdb to between 2018 and 2020). For context, the study as a whole: Donors were 72 patients with early-stage, untreated non-small cell lung cancer from the lung TRACERx cohort. Follow-up PBMC samples were sequenced whenever available, with a median time to follow-up of 2 to 3 years after resection. Beta-chain transcripts were consistently detected in greater numbers than alpha-chain transcripts, which likely reflects a higher abundance of beta-chain transcripts. In the raw uncorrected reads, each unique combination of TCR and UMI appeared on average more than ten times. In non-small cell lung cancer, the study quantitatively compared TCR alpha and beta repertoires across several tumor regions, matched nontumor lung, and blood. Nonsynonymous mutation counts, determined by whole-exome sequencing of tumor tissue, were related to features of the TCR repertoire. At surgery, both alpha and beta chains were TCR-sequenced in roughly 230 tumor regions, roughly 64 matched nontumor lung samples and 56 PBMC samples. Overall study outcomes, separate from this receptor: Only roughly 14 patients were included in comparisons of baseline and follow-up blood repertoires. Ubiquitous expanded tumor TCRs were found in blood more often at tumor resection than at routine follow-up. Additional single-cell paired TCR alpha and beta sequencing was considered necessary to confirm, at a functional level, the hypothesis that regional TCRs recognize regional mutations.

Preparation of the library involved 5' RACE. Reads for this sample came from a NextSeq 500. The TCR library protocol attached a unique molecular identifier to each TCR cDNA molecule to allow correction of PCR and sequencing errors. Per the authors' processing: Decombinator tools were used for TCR identification, UMI-based error correction and CDR3 extraction. TCRs above a frequency of 2 per 1,000, corresponding to the top 1% of the tumor frequency distribution, were defined as expanded. Each repertoire was subsampled 100 times to 5,000 TCRs, after which Renyi diversity was computed with the R vegan package. CDR3 similarity networks were built from amino acid triplet string-kernel similarity, with CDR3s being connected when pairwise similarity was above 0.82. TCRdb reanalyzed the raw reads on its own, using fastp at Q25 for trimming and MiXCR for clone calling, and kept in-frame beta chains. Each entry merges the rows of one CDR3 protein and shows their most common DNA and genes. V and J calls and clone size were set by TCRdb, not the authors. For this sample the table gives about 19,000 distinct CDR3 sequences, of which 10% were detected only once. The ten largest clones take up 36% of the sample.

The sample was PBMCs, taken at follow-up. This TCR derives from a female donor with early-stage non-small cell lung cancer. The rearrangement joined TRBV7-2 to TRBJ1-3; TRBD1 aligns with 7 central bases. The nucleotides read TGTGCCAGCAGCTTAGGGGGCGGGACAGCTGGAAACACCATATATTTT. This sequence encodes CASSLGGGTAGNTIYF. Outside the CDR3, residues come from the reference TRBV7-2 and TRBJ1-3 proteins, so the full variable domain is: GAGVSQSPSNKVTEKGKDVELRCDPISGHTALYWYRQSLGQGLEFLIYFQGNSAPDKSGLPSDRFSAERTGGSVSTLTIQRTQQEDSAVYLCASSLGGGTAGNTIYFGEGSWLTVV.